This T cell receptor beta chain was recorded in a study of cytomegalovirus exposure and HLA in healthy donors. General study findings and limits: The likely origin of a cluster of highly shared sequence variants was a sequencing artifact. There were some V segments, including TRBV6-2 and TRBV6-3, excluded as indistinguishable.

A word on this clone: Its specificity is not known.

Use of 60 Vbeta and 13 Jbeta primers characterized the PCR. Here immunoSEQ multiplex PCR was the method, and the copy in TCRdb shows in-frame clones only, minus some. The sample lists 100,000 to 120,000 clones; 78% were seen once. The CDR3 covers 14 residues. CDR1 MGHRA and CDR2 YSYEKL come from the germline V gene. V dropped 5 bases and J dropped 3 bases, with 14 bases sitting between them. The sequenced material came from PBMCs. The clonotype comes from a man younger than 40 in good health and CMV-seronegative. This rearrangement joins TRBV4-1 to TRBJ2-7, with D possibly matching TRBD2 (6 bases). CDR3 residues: CASSYRSGYYEQYF. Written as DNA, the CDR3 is TGCGCCAGCAGCTACCGCAGCGGGTACTACGAGCAGTACTTC.